One and the same sample provided the 31 T cell receptor beta chains below, sequenced in a study of blood T cell repertoires in COVID-19. Assay used: immunoSEQ multiplex PCR; TCRdb lists only in-frame clones, some missing. The repertoire holds 130,000 or so clones, more than 70% seen once, with 7% to 10% in the top ten. The sample comprised peripheral blood. These receptors originate from a woman aged 55-70 years with acute or convalescent COVID-19.

The chain combines TRBV28 with TRBJ2-7; 10 positions agree with TRBD1. The germline V gene has CDR1 MDHEN and CDR2 SYDVKM. J was trimmed by 4 bases and V by 6 bases; bases with no gene match: 9. This CDR3 comprises 15 residues. CDR3 region: CASSPLLGQGYEQYF. Here the CDR3 DNA reads TGTGCCAGCAGCCCTCTCTTGGGACAGGGGTACGAGCAGTACTTC.

CDR3 bases: TGTGCCAGCAGCCGCGCGGGGGGGCCGAGCGGGGAGCTGTTTTTT. Amino acids: CASSRAGGPSGELFF. This chain connects TRBV3-1 (or the pseudogene TRBV3-2) to TRBJ2-2, with 9 bases that match TRBD2. With 4 bases clipped from V and 7 bases from J, the junction kept 7 bases outside the gene matches. Germline CDR1 and CDR2: LGHDT and YNNKEL (reference sequence). This CDR3 is 15 amino acids long.

The gene calls are TRBV4-1 and TRBJ2-1; 7 nucleotides line up with TRBD2. This CDR3 contains 17 residues. The germline gives CDR1 MGHRA, CDR2 YSYEKL. J was trimmed by 1 base and V by 5 bases; bases with no gene match: 11. This chain's CDR3 is CASSERLGGSSYNEQFF. The DNA for the CDR3 is TGCGCCAGCAGCGAAAGACTGGGGGGGAGTTCCTACAATGAGCAGTTCTTC.

This clone appeared many times. The chain has TRBV4-1 and TRBJ1-1; D is perhaps TRBD1 (5 bases). The CDR3 has 15 amino acids. Trimming took off 0 bases at V and 6 bases at J, with 14 bases between the two ends. Germline V gene sequence: CDR1 MGHRA, CDR2 YSYEKL. CDR3 amino acids: CASSQDLNRRSEAFF. In DNA form, the CDR3 reads TGCGCCAGCAGCCAAGATCTCAACAGGCGATCTGAAGCTTTCTTT.

The chain joins TRBV7-2 to TRBJ2-3; D gene uncertain. Germline values: CDR1 SGHTA, CDR2 FQGNSA. The ends were cut back, 2 bases at V and 2 bases at J, with 8 bases in the middle. The CDR3 spans 14 residues. In DNA form, the CDR3 reads TGTGCCAGCAGCTTATCGCGGTTCACAGATACGCAGTATTTT. It is translated as CASSLSRFTDTQYF.

This clone has only one observation. V and J are TRBV10-2 and TRBJ2-5; the match to TRBD2 covers 15 bases. Germline lookup yields CDR1 WSHSY and CDR2 SAAADI. The CDR3 is 16 amino acids. The J segment lost 4 bases and the V segment lost 6 bases, leaving 6 bases of the junction unmatched. The CDR3 loop is CASSRGLAGGGETQYF. Here the CDR3 DNA reads TGCGCCAGCAGCCGCGGACTAGCGGGGGGGGGAGAGACCCAGTACTTC.

The gene calls are TRBV15 and TRBJ1-3; maybe TRBD1 (6 bases). This CDR3 is built from 15 residues. The V gene's germline CDR1 is LNHNV and CDR2 YYDKDF (reference sequence). V lost 1 base to trimming and J lost 0 bases, with 7 bases between them. CDR3 amino acids: CATSRGGGSGNTIYF. In DNA, the CDR3 is TGTGCCACCAGCAGAGGAGGGGGCTCTGGAAACACCATATATTTT. Filled out from reference TRBV15 and TRBJ1-3, the complete variable domain reads DAMVIQNPRYQVTQFGKPVTLSCSQTLNHNVMYWYQQKSSQAPKLLFHYYDKDFNNEADTPDNFQSRRPNTSFCFLDIRSPGLGDTAMYLCATSRGGGSGNTIYFGEGSWLTVV.

The CDR3 DNA is TGTGCCAGCAGCTTGGGACCGATGCGGGGGGACAATGAGCAGTTCTTC. Its translation is CASSLGPMRGDNEQFF. This chain uses TRBV5-6 with TRBJ2-1, with 8 bases that match TRBD2. Per germline, CDR1 SGHDT and CDR2 YYEEEE. With 0 bases clipped from V and 5 bases from J, the junction kept 7 bases outside the gene matches. This CDR3 comprises 16 residues.

This clone was detected once. The rearrangement uses TRBV19 and TRBJ1-5, with D hard to call. The CDR3 spans 16 residues. Trimming stripped 3 bases from V and 5 bases from J, with 17 bases between. Germline CDR1 reads LNHDA; CDR2 reads SQIVND (reference sequence). In DNA form, the CDR3 reads TGTGCCAGTAGTATGCCGGAGAGGCCGAGGGATCAGCCCCAGCATTTT. Encoded protein: CASSMPERPRDQPQHF. Drawing the rest from reference TRBV19 and TRBJ1-5, the complete variable domain is DGGITQSPKYLFRKEGQNVTLSCEQNLNHDAMYWYRQDPGQGLRLIYYSQIVNDFQKGDIAEGYSVSREKKESFPLTVTSAQKNPTAFYLCASSMPERPRDQPQHFGDGTRLSIL.

V is TRBV13 and J is TRBJ2-2; TRBD1 agrees at 8 bases. There are 12 residues in the CDR3. The germline gives CDR1 PRHDT, CDR2 FYEKMQ (reference sequence). J gave up 5 bases and V 10 bases, and 3 bases lay outside the gene matches. The CDR3 DNA sequence: TGTGCCATACGACAGGGGACCGGGGAGCTGTTTTTT. Translation: CAIRQGTGELFF.

This clone showed up just once. This chain connects TRBV6-5 to TRBJ2-1; 9 bases are shared with TRBD2. Looked up from germline, CDR1 is MNHEY and CDR2 is SVGAGI. There are 16 residues in the CDR3. The V segment lost 2 bases and the J segment 5 bases; nucleotides outside the gene matches: 7. The CDR3 DNA follows: TGTGCCAGCAGTTACCGAAGGACTAGCGAGGACAATGAGCAGTTCTTC. This gives the protein CASSYRRTSEDNEQFF.

The chain carries TRBV28 and TRBJ2-1; 7 bases line up with TRBD1. CDR1 is MDHEN and CDR2 is SYDVKM in the germline V gene. The CDR3 spans 14 residues. The ends lost 4 bases at V and 6 bases at J; junction bases unmatched: 6. Here the CDR3 DNA reads TGTGCCAGCAGTTCCTTGACAGGGAGCAATGAGCAGTTCTTC. Protein product: CASSSLTGSNEQFF. The complete variable domain, with remaining parts taken from reference TRBV28 and TRBJ2-1, reads DVKVTQSSRYLVKRTGEKVFLECVQDMDHENMFWYRQDPGLGLRLIYFSYDVKMKEKGDIPEGYSVSREKKERFSLILESASTNQTSMYLCASSSLTGSNEQFFGPGTRLTVL.

The CDR3 DNA follows: TGCGCCAGCAGCTCCGGGACTCTCAAAACCTACGAGCAGTACTTC. Residues: CASSSGTLKTYEQYF. V is TRBV5-1 and J is TRBJ2-7; TRBD2 might be the D (6 bases). This CDR3 is built from 15 residues. Trimming pared 3 bases from V and 2 bases from J, leaving 15 bases between. CDR1 and CDR2 (germline): SGHRS, YFSETQ.

The chain joins TRBV3-1 (or the pseudogene TRBV3-2) to TRBJ2-5; 8 nucleotides line up with TRBD1. J gave up 5 bases and V 5 bases, and 10 bases lay outside the gene matches. The germline CDR1 and CDR2 sequences are LGHDT and YNNKEL (reference sequence). The CDR3 consists of 15 residues. This CDR3 reads CASSTVRGQEETQYF. The CDR3 nucleotides read TGTGCCAGCAGCACGGTCAGGGGGCAGGAGGAGACCCAGTACTTC.

The V call is TRBV3-1 (or the pseudogene TRBV3-2), the J call TRBJ2-1; TRBD1 matches 8 bases. This CDR3 contains 15 residues. In germline, CDR1 is LGHDT, CDR2 YNNKEL (reference sequence). V was clipped by 1 base and J by 9 bases; unmatched bases: 8. The CDR3: CASSQVGQGAGEQFF. The CDR3, as DNA: TGTGCCAGCAGCCAAGTAGGGCAGGGGGCTGGTGAGCAGTTCTTC.

The V call is TRBV7-9, the J call TRBJ2-3; TRBD1 is a possible D gene (6 bases). V gave up 6 bases and J gave up 2 bases, with 18 bases separating them. The V gene's germline CDR1 is SEHNR and CDR2 FQNEAQ (reference sequence). This CDR3 region has 16 residues. CDR3 coding DNA: TGTGCCAGCAGTTCTAACAAGAGGACAGCCACAGATACGCAGTATTTT. This codes for CASSSNKRTATDTQYF.

The V gene is TRBV3-1 (or the pseudogene TRBV3-2), the J gene TRBJ2-3, with 15 bases identical to TRBD2. The CDR3 sequence is 19 residues long. CDR1 and CDR2 (germline): LGHDT, YNNKEL (reference sequence). With 1 base clipped from V and 2 bases from J, the junction kept 7 bases outside the gene matches. CDR3 sequence reads: CASSQGGLAGGLTTDTQYF. The DNA of the CDR3 is TGTGCCAGCAGCCAAGGGGGACTAGCGGGGGGCCTCACCACAGATACGCAGTATTTT.

The gene calls are TRBV30 and TRBJ2-1; 13 bases fit TRBD2. CDR1 and CDR2 (germline): GTSNPN, SVGIG (reference sequence). Trimming cost V 4 bases and J 4 bases; bases outside gene matches: 4. This CDR3 comprises 15 residues. The CDR3 is CAWKRLAGGYNEQFF. CDR3 coding DNA: TGTGCCTGGAAAAGACTAGCGGGGGGTTACAATGAGCAGTTCTTC. Looking up the rest from reference TRBV30 and TRBJ2-1 gives the full variable domain: SQTIHQWPATLVQPVGSPLSLECTVEGTSNPNLYWYRQAAGRGLQLLFYSVGIGQISSEVPQNLSASRPQDRQFILSSKKLLLSDSGFYLCAWKRLAGGYNEQFFGPGTRLTVL.

The chain has TRBV29-1 and TRBJ2-7; possible D gene TRBD1, 6 bases. Deletions cut 3 bases from V and 3 bases from J, with 9 bases between. The length of the CDR3 is 12 residues. Germline V gene data show CDR1 as SQVTM and CDR2 as ANQGSEA. The CDR3: CSVETRGYEQYF. The CDR3 DNA sequence: TGCAGCGTTGAGACCAGGGGCTACGAGCAGTACTTC.

The chain carries TRBV7-9 and TRBJ1-1; perhaps TRBD1 as D (6 bases). This CDR3 is 15 amino acids long. Germline assignment: CDR1 SEHNR and CDR2 FQNEAQ (reference sequence). The V end lost 3 bases, the J end lost 3 bases, and 14 bases lay between the germline ends. CDR3 DNA sequence: TGTGCCAGCAGCTTCCGAGGGGGACGGGACACTGAAGCTTTCTTT. It yields the protein CASSFRGGRDTEAFF.

This clone showed up just once. V gene TRBV10-1 combines with J gene TRBJ1-1, with 10 positions matching TRBD1. After removal of 6 bases from V and 6 bases from J, the junction contained 10 bases not matched to a gene. The CDR3 length is 15 residues. Per the germline V gene, CDR1 is WNHNN and CDR2 is SYGVQD (reference sequence). CDR3 sequence reads: CASRNSGTGVSEAFF. In DNA, the CDR3 is TGCGCCAGCAGAAACTCCGGGACAGGGGTTTCTGAAGCTTTCTTT.

The V and J genes are TRBV3-1 (or the pseudogene TRBV3-2) and TRBJ2-7; the match to TRBD1 covers 8 bases. The CDR3 spans 15 residues. Germline-derived CDR1 and CDR2 are LGHDT and YNNKEL (reference sequence). V shed 2 bases and J 3 bases; nucleotides not matched to a gene: 6. The CDR3 sequence is CASSQMPGGHYEQYF. CDR3 DNA: TGTGCCAGCAGCCAAATGCCAGGGGGCCACTACGAGCAGTACTTC.

This clone has a handful of counts. J is TRBJ1-5 and V is TRBV7-6; D is uncertain. Trimming stripped 1 base from V and 3 bases from J, with 10 bases between. Germline-derived CDR1 and CDR2 are SGHVS and FNYEAQ. The CDR3 is 15 amino acids. The CDR3 loop is CASSLVGGFNQPQHF. CDR3 coding DNA: TGTGCCAGCAGCTTAGTGGGAGGGTTCAATCAGCCCCAGCATTTT.

The chain joins TRBV7-3 to TRBJ1-1, with D maybe TRBD1 (5 bases). The CDR3 has 12 residues. Per the germline V gene, CDR1 is SGHTA and CDR2 is FQGTGA. With 3 bases removed from V and 6 bases from J, the gap between germline ends came to 8 bases. The CDR3 spells CASSFRVSEAFF. The CDR3 DNA sequence: TGTGCCAGCAGCTTCAGGGTTTCTGAAGCTTTCTTT.

CDR3 DNA sequence: TGTGCCAGCAGCCCCGTCGAGTTTATTTACAATGAGCAGTTCTTC. Its protein product is CASSPVEFIYNEQFF. This sequence joins TRBV7-2 and TRBJ2-1; D is undetermined. With 5 bases removed from V and 4 bases from J, the gap between germline ends came to 15 bases. Per germline, CDR1 SGHTA and CDR2 FQGNSA. The length of the CDR3 is 15 residues.

This clone showed up just a few times. The chain couples TRBV19 to TRBJ2-1; 9 positions agree with TRBD2. This CDR3 is built from 15 residues. CDR1 is LNHDA, CDR2 SQIVND, per germline (reference sequence). V shed 2 bases, J shed 7 bases, and the junction held 6 bases outside the gene matches. CDR3 sequence (DNA): TGTGCCAGTAGTATACGCGGCGGGGGGGGAAATGAGCAGTTCTTC. The encoded protein is CASSIRGGGGNEQFF. The entire variable domain, with the rest obtained from reference TRBV19 and TRBJ2-1, is as follows: DGGITQSPKYLFRKEGQNVTLSCEQNLNHDAMYWYRQDPGQGLRLIYYSQIVNDFQKGDIAEGYSVSREKKESFPLTVTSAQKNPTAFYLCASSIRGGGGNEQFFGPGTRLTVL.

This clone is medium-sized (0.01 to 0.1%) by share. The chain recombines TRBV28 with TRBJ1-5, with D possibly being TRBD1 (5 bases). Per the germline V gene, CDR1 is MDHEN and CDR2 is SYDVKM. CDR3 length: 15 amino acids. V was cut by 1 base and J by 2 bases, with 9 bases left in between. This CDR3 reads CASSLSRDRNQPQHF. The CDR3, as DNA: TGTGCCAGCAGTTTATCCAGGGATCGCAATCAGCCCCAGCATTTT. The variable domain in full, with the rest retrieved from reference TRBV28 and TRBJ1-5, is DVKVTQSSRYLVKRTGEKVFLECVQDMDHENMFWYRQDPGLGLRLIYFSYDVKMKEKGDIPEGYSVSREKKERFSLILESASTNQTSMYLCASSLSRDRNQPQHFGDGTRLSIL.

This rearrangement joins TRBV27 to TRBJ2-4, with a possible D match to TRBD2 (6 bases). The V end was cut by 4 bases, the J end by 6 bases, with 13 bases between. The CDR3 length is 14 residues. Germline CDR1 MNHEY, CDR2 SMNVEV (reference sequence). CDR3 protein: CASSSPGLSNIQYF. CDR3 coding DNA: TGTGCCAGCAGTTCCCCCGGACTATCAAACATTCAGTACTTC.

This CDR3 reads CSVGQSSYEQYF. In DNA, the CDR3 is TGCAGCGTCGGACAGAGCTCCTACGAGCAGTACTTC. The chain carries TRBV29-1 and TRBJ2-7, with D possibly being TRBD1 (6 bases). Between the trimmed V and J ends, which lost 6 bases and 0 bases, there was a span of 9 bases. Germline CDR1 SQVTM, CDR2 ANQGSEA. This CDR3 has 12 residues.

This chain uses TRBV4-1 with TRBJ2-3, with 10 bases fitting TRBD2. V was pared by 1 base and J by 1 base, with 14 bases of the junction left unmatched. Germline V gives CDR1 MGHRA, CDR2 YSYEKL. The CDR3 spans 20 residues. CDR3 in amino acids: CASSQAGPGLAVYGTDTQYF. CDR3 sequence (DNA): TGCGCCAGCAGCCAAGCGGGGCCCGGACTAGCGGTTTACGGCACAGATACGCAGTATTTT.

The chain is built from TRBV28 and TRBJ1-4, with D unresolved. V lost 3 bases and J 6 bases, leaving 11 bases between the germline ends. CDR3 size: 14 residues. From germline, CDR1 is MDHEN and CDR2 SYDVKM. This CDR3 is CASSFSGAHEKLFF. CDR3 coding DNA: TGTGCCAGCAGTTTCTCGGGAGCGCATGAAAAACTGTTTTTT.